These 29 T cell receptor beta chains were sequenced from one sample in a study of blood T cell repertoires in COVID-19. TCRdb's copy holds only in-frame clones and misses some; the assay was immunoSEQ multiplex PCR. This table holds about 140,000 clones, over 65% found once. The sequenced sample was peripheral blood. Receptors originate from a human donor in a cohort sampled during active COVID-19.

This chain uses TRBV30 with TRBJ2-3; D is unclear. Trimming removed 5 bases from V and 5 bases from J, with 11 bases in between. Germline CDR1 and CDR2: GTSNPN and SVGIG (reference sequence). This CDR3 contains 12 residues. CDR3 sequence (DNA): TGTGCCTGGGGCCCACACAAAGATACGCAGTATTTT. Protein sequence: CAWGPHKDTQYF.

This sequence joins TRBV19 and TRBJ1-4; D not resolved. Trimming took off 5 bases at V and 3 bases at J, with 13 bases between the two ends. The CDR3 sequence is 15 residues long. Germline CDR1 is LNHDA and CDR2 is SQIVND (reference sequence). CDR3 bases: TGTGCCAGTAGTCCCCGGGAGGGAGCTAATGAAAAACTGTTTTTT. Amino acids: CASSPREGANEKLFF.

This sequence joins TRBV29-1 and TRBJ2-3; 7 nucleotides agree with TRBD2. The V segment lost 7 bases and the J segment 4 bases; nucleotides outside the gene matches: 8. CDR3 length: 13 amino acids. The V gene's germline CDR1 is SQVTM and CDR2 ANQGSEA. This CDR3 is CSAFLRGADTQYF. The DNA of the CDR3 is TGCAGCGCCTTCCTACGGGGGGCAGATACGCAGTATTTT.

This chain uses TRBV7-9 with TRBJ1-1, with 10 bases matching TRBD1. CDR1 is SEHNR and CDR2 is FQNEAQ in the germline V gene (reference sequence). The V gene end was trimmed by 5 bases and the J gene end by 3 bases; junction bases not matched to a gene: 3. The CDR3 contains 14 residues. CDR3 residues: CASSPGQGDTEAFF. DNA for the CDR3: TGTGCCAGCAGCCCAGGACAGGGGGACACTGAAGCTTTCTTT.

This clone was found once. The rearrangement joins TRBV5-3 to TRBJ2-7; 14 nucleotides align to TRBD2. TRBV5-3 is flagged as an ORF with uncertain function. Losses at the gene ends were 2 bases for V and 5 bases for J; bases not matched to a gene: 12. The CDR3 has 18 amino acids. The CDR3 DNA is TGTGCCAGAAGCTTTACCGGGACTAGCGGGAGTAGGATCCACGAGCAGTACGTC. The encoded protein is CARSFTGTSGSRIHEQYV.

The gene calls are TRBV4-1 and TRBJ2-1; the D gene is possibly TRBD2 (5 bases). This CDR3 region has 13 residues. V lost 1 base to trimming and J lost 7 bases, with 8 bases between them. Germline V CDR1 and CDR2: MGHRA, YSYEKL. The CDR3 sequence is CASSQGEINEQFF. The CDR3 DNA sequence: TGCGCCAGCAGCCAAGGGGAGATAAATGAGCAGTTCTTC.

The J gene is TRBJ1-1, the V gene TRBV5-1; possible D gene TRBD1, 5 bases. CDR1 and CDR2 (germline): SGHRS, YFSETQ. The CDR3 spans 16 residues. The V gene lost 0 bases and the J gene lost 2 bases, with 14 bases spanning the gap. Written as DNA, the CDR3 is TGCGCCAGCAGCTTGGCGGGGCGGGGGGGAAACACTGAAGCTTTCTTT. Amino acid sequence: CASSLAGRGGNTEAFF.

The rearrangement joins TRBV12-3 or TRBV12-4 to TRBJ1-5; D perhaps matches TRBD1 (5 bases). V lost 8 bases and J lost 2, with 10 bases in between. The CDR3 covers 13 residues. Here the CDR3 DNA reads TGTGCCAGCGGACAAGGAGGCAATCAGCCCCAGCATTTT. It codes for CASGQGGNQPQHF.

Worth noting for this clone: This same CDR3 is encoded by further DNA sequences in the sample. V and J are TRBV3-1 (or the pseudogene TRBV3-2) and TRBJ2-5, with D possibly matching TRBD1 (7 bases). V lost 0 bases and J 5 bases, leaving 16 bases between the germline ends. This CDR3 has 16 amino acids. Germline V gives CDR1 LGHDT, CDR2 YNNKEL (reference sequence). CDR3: CASSQDRRGLGETQYF. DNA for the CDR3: TGTGCCAGCAGCCAAGATCGGAGGGGGCTTGGGGAGACCCAGTACTTC.

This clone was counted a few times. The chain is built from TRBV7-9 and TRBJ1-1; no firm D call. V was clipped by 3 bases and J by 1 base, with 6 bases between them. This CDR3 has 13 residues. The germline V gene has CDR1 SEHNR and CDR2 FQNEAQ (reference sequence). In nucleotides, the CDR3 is TGTGCCAGCAGCTTCCCAGGGAACACTGAAGCTTTCTTT. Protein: CASSFPGNTEAFF.

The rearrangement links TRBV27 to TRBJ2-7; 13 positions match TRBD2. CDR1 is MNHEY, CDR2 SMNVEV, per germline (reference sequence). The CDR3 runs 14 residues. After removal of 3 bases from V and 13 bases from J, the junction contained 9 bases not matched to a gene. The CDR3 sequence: CASSLSGTSGDRYV. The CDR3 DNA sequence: TGTGCCAGCAGTTTGTCCGGGACTAGCGGGGACCGTTACGTC.

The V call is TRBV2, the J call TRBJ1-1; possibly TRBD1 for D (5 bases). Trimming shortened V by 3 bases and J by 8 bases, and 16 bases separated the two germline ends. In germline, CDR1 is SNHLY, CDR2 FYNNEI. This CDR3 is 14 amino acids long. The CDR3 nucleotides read TGTGCCAGCAGTGAGACGGGAGGCCGGGGGGAAGCTTTCTTT. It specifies CASSETGGRGEAFF.

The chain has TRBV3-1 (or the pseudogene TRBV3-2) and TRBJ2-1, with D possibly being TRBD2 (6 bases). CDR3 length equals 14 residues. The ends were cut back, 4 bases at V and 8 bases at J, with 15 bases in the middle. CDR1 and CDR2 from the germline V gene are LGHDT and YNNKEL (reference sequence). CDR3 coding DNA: TGTGCCAGCAGCCGGGTAGCGGTCTTGGATGAGCAGTTCTTC. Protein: CASSRVAVLDEQFF.

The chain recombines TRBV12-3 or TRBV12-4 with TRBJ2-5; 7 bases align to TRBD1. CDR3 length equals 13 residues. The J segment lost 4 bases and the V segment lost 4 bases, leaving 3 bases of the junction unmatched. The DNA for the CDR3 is TGTGCCAGCAGTTCCCACAGGGGAGAGACCCAGTACTTC. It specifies CASSSHRGETQYF.

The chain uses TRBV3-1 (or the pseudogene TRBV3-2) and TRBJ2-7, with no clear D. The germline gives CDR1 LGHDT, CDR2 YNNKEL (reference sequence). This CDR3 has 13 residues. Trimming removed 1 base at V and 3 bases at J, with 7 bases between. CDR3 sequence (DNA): TGTGCCAGCAGCCAAGGGCAGTTCTACGAGCAGTACTTC. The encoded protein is CASSQGQFYEQYF.

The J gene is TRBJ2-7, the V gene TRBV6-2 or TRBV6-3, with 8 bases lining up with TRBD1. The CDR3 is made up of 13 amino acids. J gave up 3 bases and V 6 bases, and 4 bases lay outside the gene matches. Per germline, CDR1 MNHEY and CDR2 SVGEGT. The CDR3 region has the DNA TGTGCCAGCAGCCTGGGGACAGGCTACGAGCAGTACTTC. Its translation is CASSLGTGYEQYF.

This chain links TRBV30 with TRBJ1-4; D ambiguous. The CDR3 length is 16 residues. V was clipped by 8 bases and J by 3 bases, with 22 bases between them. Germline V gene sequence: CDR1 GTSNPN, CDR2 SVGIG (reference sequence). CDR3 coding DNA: TGTGCCGGAAAGGAGGACCCCGGACCGCCTAATGAAAAACTGTTTTTT. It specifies CAGKEDPGPPNEKLFF.

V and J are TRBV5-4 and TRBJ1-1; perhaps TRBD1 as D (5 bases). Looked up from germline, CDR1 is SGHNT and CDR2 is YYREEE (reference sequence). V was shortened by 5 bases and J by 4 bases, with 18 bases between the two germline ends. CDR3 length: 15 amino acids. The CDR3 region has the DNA TGTGCCAGCAGTTCCCAGGCAGGGACTTTCACTGAAGCTTTCTTT. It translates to CASSSQAGTFTEAFF.

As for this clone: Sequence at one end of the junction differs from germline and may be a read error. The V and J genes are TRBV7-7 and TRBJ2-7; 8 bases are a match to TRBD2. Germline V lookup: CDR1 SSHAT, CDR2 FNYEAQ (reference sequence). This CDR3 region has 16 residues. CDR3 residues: CASSLYGGDPSYEQYF. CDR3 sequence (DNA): TGTGCTAGCAGCTTATACGGGGGGGACCCATCCTACGAGCAGTACTTC. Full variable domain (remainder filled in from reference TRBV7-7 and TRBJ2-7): GAGVSQSPRYKVTKRGQDVTLRCDPISSHATLYWYQQALGQGPEFLTYFNYEAQPDKSGLPSDRFSAERPEGSISTLTIQRTEQRDSAMYRCASSLYGGDPSYEQYFGPGTRLTVT.

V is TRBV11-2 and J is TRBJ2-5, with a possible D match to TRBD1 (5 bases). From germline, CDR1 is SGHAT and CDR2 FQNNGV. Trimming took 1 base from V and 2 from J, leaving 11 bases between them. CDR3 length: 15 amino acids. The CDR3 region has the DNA TGTGCCAGCAGCTTAGGTACAGGACATCAAGAGACCCAGTACTTC. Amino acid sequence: CASSLGTGHQETQYF.

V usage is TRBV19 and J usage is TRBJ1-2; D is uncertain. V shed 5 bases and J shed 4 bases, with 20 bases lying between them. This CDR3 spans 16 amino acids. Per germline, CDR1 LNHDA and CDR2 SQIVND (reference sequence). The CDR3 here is CASSPPTVIEGYGYTF. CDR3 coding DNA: TGTGCCAGTAGTCCACCAACCGTTATTGAGGGCTATGGCTACACCTTC. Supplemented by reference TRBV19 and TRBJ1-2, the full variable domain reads DGGITQSPKYLFRKEGQNVTLSCEQNLNHDAMYWYRQDPGQGLRLIYYSQIVNDFQKGDIAEGYSVSREKKESFPLTVTSAQKNPTAFYLCASSPPTVIEGYGYTFGSGTRLTVV.

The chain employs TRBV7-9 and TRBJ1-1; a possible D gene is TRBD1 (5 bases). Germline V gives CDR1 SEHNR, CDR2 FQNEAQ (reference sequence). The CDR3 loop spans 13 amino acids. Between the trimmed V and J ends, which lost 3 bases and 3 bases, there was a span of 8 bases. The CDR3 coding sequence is TGTGCCAGCAGCTTCAGGGCGGACACTGAAGCTTTCTTT. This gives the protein CASSFRADTEAFF.

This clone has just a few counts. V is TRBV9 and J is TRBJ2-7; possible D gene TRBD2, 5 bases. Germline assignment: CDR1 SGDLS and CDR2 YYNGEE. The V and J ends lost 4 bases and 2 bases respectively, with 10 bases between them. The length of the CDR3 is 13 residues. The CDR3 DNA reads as TGTGCCAGCAGCCCGAGGACTGCCTACGAGCAGTACTTC. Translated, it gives CASSPRTAYEQYF.

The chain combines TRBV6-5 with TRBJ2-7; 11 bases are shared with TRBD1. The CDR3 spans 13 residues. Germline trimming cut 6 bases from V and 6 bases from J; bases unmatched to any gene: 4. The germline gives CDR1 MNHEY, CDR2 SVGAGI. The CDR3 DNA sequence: TGTGCCAGCAGCGGGGACAGGGGGGGCGAGCAGTACTTC. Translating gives CASSGDRGGEQYF.

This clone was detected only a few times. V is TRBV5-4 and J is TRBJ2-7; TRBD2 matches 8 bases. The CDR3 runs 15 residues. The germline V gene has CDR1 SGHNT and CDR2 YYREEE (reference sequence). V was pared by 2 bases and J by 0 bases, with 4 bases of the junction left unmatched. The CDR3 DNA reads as TGTGCCAGCAGCTTAACCGGGACTAGCTCCTACGAGCAGTACTTC. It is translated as CASSLTGTSSYEQYF.

The CDR3 DNA sequence: TGTGCCAGCAGCCAAGATACAGGGCTGGGCTATGGCTACACCTTC. Protein product: CASSQDTGLGYGYTF. The chain couples TRBV3-1 (or the pseudogene TRBV3-2) to TRBJ1-2; possibly TRBD1 for D (6 bases). The germline gives CDR1 LGHDT, CDR2 YNNKEL (reference sequence). V was shortened by 0 bases and J by 4 bases, with 12 bases between the two germline ends. The CDR3 has 15 amino acids.

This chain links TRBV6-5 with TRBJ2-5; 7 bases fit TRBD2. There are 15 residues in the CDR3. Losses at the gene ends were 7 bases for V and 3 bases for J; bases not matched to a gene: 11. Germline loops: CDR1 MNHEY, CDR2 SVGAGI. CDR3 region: CASKNGAGVKETQYF. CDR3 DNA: TGTGCCAGCAAGAACGGGGCGGGGGTAAAAGAGACCCAGTACTTC.

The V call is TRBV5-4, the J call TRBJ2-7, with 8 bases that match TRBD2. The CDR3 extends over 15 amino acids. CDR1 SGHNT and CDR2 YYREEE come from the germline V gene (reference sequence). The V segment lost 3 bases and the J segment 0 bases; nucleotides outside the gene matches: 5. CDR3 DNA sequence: TGTGCCAGCAGCTCATACGGGGGGGACTCCTACGAGCAGTACTTC. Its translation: CASSSYGGDSYEQYF. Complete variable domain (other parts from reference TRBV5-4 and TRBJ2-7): ETGVTQSPTHLIKTRGQQVTLRCSSQSGHNTVSWYQQALGQGPQFIFQYYREEENGRGNFPPRFSGLQFPNYSSELNVNALELDDSALYLCASSSYGGDSYEQYFGPGTRLTVT.

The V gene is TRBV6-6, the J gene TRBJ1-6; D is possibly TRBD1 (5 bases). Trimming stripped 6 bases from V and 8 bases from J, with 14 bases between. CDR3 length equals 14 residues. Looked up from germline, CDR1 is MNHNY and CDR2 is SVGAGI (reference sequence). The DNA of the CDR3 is TGTGCCAGCAGGCTACGACAGAGACATTCACCCCTCCACTTT. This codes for CASRLRQRHSPLHF.